The source of this T cell receptor (beta chain) is a study of read filtering for tumor transcriptome and immune sequencing. Study results and limitations: This fraction held mixed bone marrow immune cells after CD138-negative sorting.

From 350 to 500 ng of RNA, a library with molecular barcoded alpha/delta and beta/gamma adaptors was made. MiXCR was run by TCRdb on the reads, yielding one entry per CDR3 protein. The repertoire consists of under 60,000 distinct CDR3 sequences, with approximately 19% occurring once and the leading ten covering 15% to 19%. On this clonotype itself: Its antigen remains unknown.

The CDR3 sequence is 15 residues long. V lost 4 bases to trimming and J lost 4 bases; unmatched junction nucleotides: 7. Per the germline V gene, CDR1 is MNHNS and CDR2 is SASEGT. This receptor was obtained from a donor at least 40 years old with multiple myeloma. V is TRBV6-1 and J is TRBJ1-2; TRBD1 agrees at 9 bases. The sample consisted of a population of CD138-negative cells sorted from bone marrow. The CDR3 DNA reads TGTGCCAGCAGTGCAAACCTACAGGGGGCCTATGGCTACACCTTC. This codes for CASSANLQGAYGYTF.